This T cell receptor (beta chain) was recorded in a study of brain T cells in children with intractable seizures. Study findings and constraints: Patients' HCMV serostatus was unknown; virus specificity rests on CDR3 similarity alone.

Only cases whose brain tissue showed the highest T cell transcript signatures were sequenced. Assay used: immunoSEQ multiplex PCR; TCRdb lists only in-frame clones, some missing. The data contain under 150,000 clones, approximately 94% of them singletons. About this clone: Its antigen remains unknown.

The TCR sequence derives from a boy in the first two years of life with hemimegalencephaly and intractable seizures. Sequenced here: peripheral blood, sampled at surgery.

In DNA, the CDR3 is TGTGCCAGCAGCCAATTCGTTAGCGGGGAAGAGACCCAGTACTTC. It yields the protein CASSQFVSGEETQYF. V gene TRBV3-1 (or the pseudogene TRBV3-2) combines with J gene TRBJ2-5, with 8 positions matching TRBD2. The CDR3 runs to 15 residues. CDR1 and CDR2 (germline): LGHDT, YNNKEL (reference sequence). With V trimmed by 2 bases and J by 3 bases, 5 bases remained unmatched.